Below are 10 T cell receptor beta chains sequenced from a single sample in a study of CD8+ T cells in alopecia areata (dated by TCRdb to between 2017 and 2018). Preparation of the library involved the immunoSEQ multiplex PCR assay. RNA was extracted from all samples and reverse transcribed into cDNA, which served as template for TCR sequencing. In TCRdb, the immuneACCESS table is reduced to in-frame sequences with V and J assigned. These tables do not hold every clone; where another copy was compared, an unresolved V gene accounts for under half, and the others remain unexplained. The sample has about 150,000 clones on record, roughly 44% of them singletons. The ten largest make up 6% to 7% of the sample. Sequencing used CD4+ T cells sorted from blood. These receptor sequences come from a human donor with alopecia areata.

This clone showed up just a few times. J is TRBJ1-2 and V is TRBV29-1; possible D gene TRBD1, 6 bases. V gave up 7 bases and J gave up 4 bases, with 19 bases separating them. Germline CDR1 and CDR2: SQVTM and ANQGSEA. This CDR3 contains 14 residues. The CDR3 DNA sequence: TGCAGCGCCTTTCCGTCGACAGGAATCTATGGCTACACCTTC. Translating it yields CSAFPSTGIYGYTF.

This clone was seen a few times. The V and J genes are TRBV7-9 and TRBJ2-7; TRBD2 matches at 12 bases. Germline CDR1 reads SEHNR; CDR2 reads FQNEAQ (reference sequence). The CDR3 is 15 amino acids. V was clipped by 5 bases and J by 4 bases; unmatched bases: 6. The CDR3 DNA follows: TGTGCCAGCAGCCCAACTAGCGGGAGGCAATACGAGCAGTACTTC. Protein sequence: CASSPTSGRQYEQYF.

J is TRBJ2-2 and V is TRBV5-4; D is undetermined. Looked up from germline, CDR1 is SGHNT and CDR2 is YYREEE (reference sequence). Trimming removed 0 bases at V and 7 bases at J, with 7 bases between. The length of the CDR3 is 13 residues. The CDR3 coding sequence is TGTGCCAGCAGCTTGGGTATCATCGGGGAGCTGTTTTTT. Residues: CASSLGIIGELFF.

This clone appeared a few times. The CDR3 DNA reads TGTGCCAGCAGCTTATGGGGGTTTGCGAACACTGAAGCTTTCTTT. It codes for CASSLWGFANTEAFF. J is TRBJ1-1 and V is TRBV7-3, with a possible D match to TRBD1 (5 bases). This CDR3 comprises 15 residues. Germline V gene lookup returns CDR1 SGHTA and CDR2 FQGTGA. Trimming stripped 2 bases from V and 1 base from J, with 11 bases between.

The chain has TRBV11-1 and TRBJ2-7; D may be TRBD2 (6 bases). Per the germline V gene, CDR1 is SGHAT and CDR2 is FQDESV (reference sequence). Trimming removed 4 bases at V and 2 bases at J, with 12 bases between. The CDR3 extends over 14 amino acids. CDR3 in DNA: TGTGCCAGCAGCTATAGCGGTACAGCCTACGAGCAGTACTTC. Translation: CASSYSGTAYEQYF. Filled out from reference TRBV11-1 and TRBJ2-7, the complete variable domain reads EAEVAQSPRYKITEKSQAVAFWCDPISGHATLYWYRQILGQGPELLVQFQDESVVDDSQLPKDRFSAERLKGVDSTLKIQPAELGDSAMYLCASSYSGTAYEQYFGPGTRLTVT.

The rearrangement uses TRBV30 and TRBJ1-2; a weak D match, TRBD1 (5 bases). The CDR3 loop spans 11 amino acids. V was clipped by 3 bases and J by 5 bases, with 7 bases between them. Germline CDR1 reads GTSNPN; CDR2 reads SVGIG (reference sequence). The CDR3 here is CAWRGVYGYTF. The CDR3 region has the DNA TGTGCCTGGAGGGGGGTATATGGCTACACCTTC.

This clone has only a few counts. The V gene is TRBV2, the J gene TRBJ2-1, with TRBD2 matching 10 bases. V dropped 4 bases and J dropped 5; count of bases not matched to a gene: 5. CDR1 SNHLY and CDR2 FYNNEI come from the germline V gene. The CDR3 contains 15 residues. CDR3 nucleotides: TGTGCCAGCAGTGCCAGCGGGAGGGCAGACAATGAGCAGTTCTTC. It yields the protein CASSASGRADNEQFF.

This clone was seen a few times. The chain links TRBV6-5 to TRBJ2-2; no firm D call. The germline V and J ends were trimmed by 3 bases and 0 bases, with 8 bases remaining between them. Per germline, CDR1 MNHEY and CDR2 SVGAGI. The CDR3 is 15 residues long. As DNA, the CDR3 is TGTGCCAGCAGTTATATCGGTCCGAACACCGGGGAGCTGTTTTTT. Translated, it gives CASSYIGPNTGELFF.

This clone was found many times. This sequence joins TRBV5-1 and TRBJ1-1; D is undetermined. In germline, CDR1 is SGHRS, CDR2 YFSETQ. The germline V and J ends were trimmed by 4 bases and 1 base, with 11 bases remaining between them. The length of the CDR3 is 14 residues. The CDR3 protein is CASSLSAANTEAFF. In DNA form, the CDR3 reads TGCGCCAGCAGCCTCTCGGCAGCGAACACTGAAGCTTTCTTT.

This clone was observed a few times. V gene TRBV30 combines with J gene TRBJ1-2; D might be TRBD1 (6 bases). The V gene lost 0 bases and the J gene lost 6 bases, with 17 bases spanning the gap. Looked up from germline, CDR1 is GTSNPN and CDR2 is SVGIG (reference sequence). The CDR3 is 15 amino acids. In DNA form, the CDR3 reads TGTGCCTGGAGTGTACTCGTCAGGACAGAAAATGGCTACACCTTC. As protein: CAWSVLVRTENGYTF.